One and the same sample provided the 29 T cell receptor beta chains below, sequenced in a study of regulatory T cells in long-lasting Graves disease (dated by TCRdb to about 2021). Per the publication, the time point label means: persistent/refractory GD, antithyroid drugs over 5 years with positive TRAb. RNA was extracted from PBMCs in TRIzol for both TCR sequencing and RNA sequencing. Libraries were built with multiplex PCR. TCRdb names Illumina HiSeq 4000 as the instrument used. CDR3 regions were amplified by Arm-PCR with iRepertoire HTBI primers to construct TCR beta libraries. TCRdb reworked the public reads: Q25 trimming with fastp, MiXCR clone assembly, productive beta chains retained. Rows merge per CDR3 protein into single entries with the most common DNA and genes. This sample holds roughly 400,000 distinct CDR3 sequences; around 20% were observed only once. The biggest ten clones account for approximately 15% of the sample.

The specimen was peripheral blood mononuclear cells (PBMCs), collected when the disease was refractory, from a patient treated with antithyroid drugs. These receptor sequences come from a female donor with Graves disease.

The chain combines TRBV5-1 with TRBJ1-1; a weak D match, TRBD1 (5 bases). From germline, CDR1 is SGHRS and CDR2 YFSETQ. Trimming shortened V by 4 bases and J by 4 bases, and 11 bases separated the two germline ends. This CDR3 spans 13 amino acids. The CDR3 loop is CASSGGAGTEAFF. The CDR3 nucleotides are TGCGCCAGCAGCGGGGGAGCCGGCACTGAAGCTTTCTTT. Based on the CDR3 plus reference TRBV5-1 and TRBJ1-1, the full variable domain is KAGVTQTPRYLIKTRGQQVTLSCSPISGHRSVSWYQQTPGQGLQFLFEYFSETQRNKGNFPGRFSGRQFSNSRSEMNVSTLELGDSALYLCASSGGAGTEAFFGQGTRLTVV.

This clonotype was seen at least ten times. The V gene is TRBV7-2, the J gene TRBJ2-7; tentatively, D is TRBD2 (6 bases). The ends were cut back, 7 bases at V and 6 bases at J, with 22 bases in the middle. The CDR3 consists of 15 residues. The germline CDR1 and CDR2 sequences are SGHTA and FQGNSA. CDR3 in amino acids: CASKTGAIVSAEQYF. In DNA form, the CDR3 reads TGTGCCAGCAAAACGGGAGCAATCGTTTCCGCCGAGCAGTACTTC.

For this clonotype: A much larger clone differs by one base, so this may be a read error. The chain links TRBV28 to TRBJ1-5; no clear D gene. The CDR3 is 15 residues long. Germline V CDR1 and CDR2: MDHEN, SYDVKM. The CDR3 DNA follows: TGTGCCAGCGTCACGAGTCCTGCAAGCAATCAGCTCCAGCATTTT. Protein product: CASVTSPASNQLQHF.

The chain combines TRBV7-9 with TRBJ1-1; TRBD1 matches 7 bases. Germline CDR1 is SEHNR and CDR2 is FQNEAQ (reference sequence). V shed 5 bases, J shed 5 bases, and the junction held 11 bases outside the gene matches. The CDR3 loop spans 15 amino acids. CDR3 DNA: TGTGCCAGCAGCGAAGGGGGCAGCGTGGATACTGAAGCTTTCTTT. Translated: CASSEGGSVDTEAFF.

This clonotype was seen at least ten times. V usage is TRBV28 and J usage is TRBJ2-7; 9 bases are shared with TRBD1. CDR1 is MDHEN, CDR2 SYDVKM, per germline. The CDR3 consists of 14 residues. V shed 6 bases and J 5 bases; nucleotides not matched to a gene: 8. The CDR3 protein is CASSRDRVFHEQYF. As DNA, the CDR3 is TGTGCCAGCAGCCGGGACAGGGTTTTCCACGAGCAGTACTTC.

Remarks on this clonotype: This sequence may be a read error, since a much larger clone differs from it by one base. The V gene is TRBV2, the J gene TRBJ2-1; 7 bases map to TRBD1. Germline CDR1 and CDR2: SNHLY and FYNNEI. V gave up 3 bases and J gave up 3 bases; unmatched junction bases: 5. The CDR3 runs 15 residues. The CDR3 region is CASSEARGSYNEQFF. The DNA of the CDR3 is TGTGCCAGCAGTGAGGCCAGGGGGAGCTACAATGAGCAGTTCTTC.

There are a few counts of this clonotype. V usage is TRBV20-1 and J usage is TRBJ1-1; maybe TRBD1 (5 bases). The CDR3 totals 12 residues. The V gene lost 6 bases and the J gene lost 5 bases, with 13 bases spanning the gap. From germline, CDR1 is DFQATT and CDR2 SNEGSKA (reference sequence). The CDR3 DNA follows: TGCAGTGCCCCGCGACGACAGACTGAAGCTTTCTTT. The encoded protein is CSAPRRQTEAFF.

This chain connects TRBV20-1 to TRBJ2-6; D is unresolved. This CDR3 is built from 15 residues. CDR1 DFQATT and CDR2 SNEGSKA come from the germline V gene (reference sequence). The V end lost 0 bases, the J end lost 0 bases, and 6 bases lay between the germline ends. DNA for the CDR3: TGCAGTGCTAGAGAAGCAGTCTCTGGGGCCAACGTCCTGACTTTC. This gives the protein CSAREAVSGANVLTF.

Only a few counts were recorded for this clonotype. The CDR3 region has the DNA TGCGCCAGCACGCTACAAGAGAACACCGGGGAGCTGTTTTTT. Its translation: CASTLQENTGELFF. The gene calls are TRBV5-1 and TRBJ2-2; D unresolved. The CDR3 covers 14 residues. V was pared by 6 bases and J by 1 base, with 10 bases between. Germline V gene lookup returns CDR1 SGHRS and CDR2 YFSETQ.

In this sample, this clonotype turned up many times. The V gene is TRBV12-3 or TRBV12-4, the J gene TRBJ2-2; the D gene could be TRBD1 or TRBD2 (5 bases each). V lost 6 bases to trimming and J lost 5 bases, with 16 bases between them. The CDR3 spans 15 residues. The CDR3 DNA follows: TGTGCCAGCAGCCAACGAGGGGACGGGACCGGGGAGCTGTTTTTT. It specifies CASSQRGDGTGELFF.

This clonotype was found many times. V usage is TRBV2 and J usage is TRBJ1-3; no reliable D call. Trimming stripped 4 bases from V and 4 bases from J, with 8 bases between. The germline V gene has CDR1 SNHLY and CDR2 FYNNEI. The CDR3 covers 13 residues. The DNA for the CDR3 is TGTGCCAGCAGTGTGGGGTCCGGAAACACCATATATTTT. Its protein product is CASSVGSGNTIYF. The full variable domain, with the rest looked up from reference TRBV2 and TRBJ1-3, is EPEVTQTPSHQVTQMGQEVILRCVPISNHLYFYWYRQILGQKVEFLVSFYNNEISEKSEIFDDQFSVERPDGSNFTLKIRSTKLEDSAMYFCASSVGSGNTIYFGEGSWLTVV.

This clonotype was detected a few times. V gene TRBV2 combines with J gene TRBJ2-3; 12 bases agree with TRBD2. V gave up 2 bases and J gave up 4 bases; unmatched junction bases: 7. Germline V gene sequence: CDR1 SNHLY, CDR2 FYNNEI. CDR3 length: 17 amino acids. The CDR3 spells CASSESTSGSVSDTQYF. DNA of the CDR3: TGTGCCAGCAGTGAATCGACTAGCGGGAGTGTGTCAGATACGCAGTATTTT.

The table lists this clonotype with a few counts. The chain uses TRBV12-3 or TRBV12-4 and TRBJ1-5; a weak D match, TRBD1 (5 bases). Trimming pared 4 bases from V and 6 bases from J, leaving 10 bases between. CDR3 size: 13 residues. The CDR3 region has the DNA TGTGCCAGCAGTTCCGGGACGGTTCAGCCCCAGCATTTT. Its translation: CASSSGTVQPQHF.

The chain carries TRBV7-9 and TRBJ1-4; 8 nucleotides match TRBD1. This CDR3 has 15 amino acids. Germline CDR1 and CDR2: SEHNR and FQNEAQ (reference sequence). The trim removed 4 bases at V and 11 bases at J, leaving 12 bases unmatched. CDR3 residues: CASSSWTGLKKKLFF. CDR3 nucleotides: TGTGCCAGCAGCTCATGGACAGGGTTAAAGAAGAAACTGTTTTTT.

This clonotype appeared many times. The CDR3 loop reads CASSMSGTGNYGYTF. CDR3 DNA sequence: TGTGCCAGCAGCATGTCCGGGACGGGTAACTATGGCTACACCTTC. V is TRBV27 and J is TRBJ1-2, with D perhaps TRBD1 (5 bases). The CDR3 is 15 amino acids. CDR1 is MNHEY, CDR2 SMNVEV, per germline (reference sequence). V was cut by 6 bases and J by 1 base, with 15 bases left in between.

This clonotype was observed a few times. The chain joins TRBV20-1 to TRBJ2-2, with D perhaps TRBD2 (6 bases). V was pared by 1 base and J by 2 bases, with 14 bases between. This CDR3 is 16 amino acids long. Germline CDR1 DFQATT, CDR2 SNEGSKA (reference sequence). The DNA of the CDR3 is TGCAGTGCTAGAGTCGCCGGGGACTTTAACACCGGGGAGCTGTTTTTT. It specifies CSARVAGDFNTGELFF.

This clonotype was seen at least ten times. The CDR3 reads CASSSSGTGVQPQHF. In DNA form, the CDR3 reads TGTGCCAGCAGTTCCTCCGGGACAGGGGTTCAGCCCCAGCATTTT. The chain couples TRBV28 to TRBJ1-5, with 10 bases fitting TRBD1. CDR3 size: 15 residues. V shed 4 bases and J 6 bases; nucleotides not matched to a gene: 6. The germline V gene encodes CDR1 MDHEN and CDR2 SYDVKM.

CDR3 sequence (DNA): TGTGCCAGCAGTTTAGCGGGGGGTGTCACAGATACGCAGTATTTT. It specifies CASSLAGGVTDTQYF. The V call is TRBV28, the J call TRBJ2-3, with 8 bases that match TRBD2. The CDR3 extends over 15 amino acids. The V gene's germline CDR1 is MDHEN and CDR2 SYDVKM. The ends lost 2 bases at V and 2 bases at J; junction bases unmatched: 3.

With respect to this clonotype: A much larger clone differs from this one at a single base, so this may be a read error. The chain carries TRBV6-2 or TRBV6-3 and TRBJ1-1; D not certain. The CDR3 spans 15 residues. Germline V gives CDR1 MNHEY, CDR2 SVGEGT. The CDR3 is CAGSYSSRANTEAFF. CDR3 nucleotide sequence: TGTGCCGGCAGTTACTCGAGTAGGGCCAACACTGAAGCTTTCTTT.

Many counts were recorded for this clonotype. The V and J genes are TRBV20-1 and TRBJ2-7, with 11 positions matching TRBD2. Per germline, CDR1 DFQATT and CDR2 SNEGSKA (reference sequence). The junction had 4 bases not matched to a gene; V was cut back by 5 bases and J by 1 base. The CDR3 runs to 14 residues. The CDR3 coding sequence is TGCAGTGCTGTTAGCGGGAGGGCTTCCTACGAGCAGTACTTC. Its protein product is CSAVSGRASYEQYF.

This clonotype has only a few counts. J is TRBJ1-2 and V is TRBV29-1; the D is unclear. The CDR3 loop spans 14 amino acids. The germline CDR1 and CDR2 sequences are SQVTM and ANQGSEA. V lost 6 bases and J 2 bases, leaving 16 bases between the germline ends. The CDR3 coding sequence is TGCAGCGTCCCGACCCTCGACGGGAACTATGGCTACACCTTC. Translating gives CSVPTLDGNYGYTF.

The count of this clonotype is one. This chain uses TRBV5-6 with TRBJ2-2, with D uncertain. Germline lookup yields CDR1 SGHDT and CDR2 YYEEEE. The CDR3 is made up of 14 amino acids. V lost 4 bases and J 7 bases, leaving 14 bases between the germline ends. CDR3 protein: CASSRGSGIGELFF. In DNA, the CDR3 is TGTGCCAGCAGCAGAGGCTCAGGTATCGGGGAGCTGTTTTTT.

Only a few counts were recorded for this clonotype. Since a much larger clone is just one base distant, this may be a read error. The rearrangement joins TRBV28 to TRBJ2-7; D is possibly TRBD2 (6 bases). The germline V gene encodes CDR1 MDHEN and CDR2 SYDVKM. This CDR3 is 14 amino acids long. The CDR3 DNA reads as TGTGCCAGCAGCCCCCGGGACTTCTATTACGAGCAGCACTTC. This codes for CASSPRDFYYEQHF.

In this sample, this clonotype turned up many times. The chain has TRBV15 and TRBJ1-2, with a tentative D call TRBD1 (5 bases). Germline V gives CDR1 LNHNV, CDR2 YYDKDF (reference sequence). The length of the CDR3 is 15 residues. The V and J ends lost 0 bases and 4 bases respectively, with 12 bases between them. CDR3 amino acids: CATSRDAGGSYGYTF. DNA of the CDR3: TGTGCCACCAGCAGAGATGCGGGGGGAAGCTATGGCTACACCTTC.

This clonotype was counted only a few times. The rearrangement uses TRBV7-9 and TRBJ1-4; D is perhaps TRBD1 (5 bases). The CDR3 covers 13 residues. Per the germline V gene, CDR1 is SEHNR and CDR2 is FQNEAQ (reference sequence). Between the trimmed V and J ends, which lost 5 bases and 6 bases, there was a span of 10 bases. The CDR3 bases are TGTGCCAGCAGCACCGGGACCCATGAAAAACTGTTTTTT. It yields the protein CASSTGTHEKLFF.

V usage is TRBV20-1 and J usage is TRBJ1-2; 9 nucleotides align to TRBD1. Losses at the gene ends were 5 bases for V and 5 bases for J; bases not matched to a gene: 3. This CDR3 has 12 residues. The germline CDR1 and CDR2 sequences are DFQATT and SNEGSKA (reference sequence). CDR3 bases: TGCAGTGCTGGACAGGGGTTTTATGGCTACACCTTC. Encoded protein: CSAGQGFYGYTF.

This clonotype was found many times. This chain uses TRBV9 with TRBJ1-2, with TRBD1 as a possible D gene (5 bases). CDR3 length: 14 amino acids. The germline CDR1 and CDR2 sequences are SGDLS and YYNGEE. Trimming shortened V by 2 bases and J by 0 bases, and 8 bases separated the two germline ends. For the CDR3, the DNA is TGTGCCAGCAGCGTTGGGGCGCCTAACTATGGCTACACCTTC. Its protein product is CASSVGAPNYGYTF.

This clonotype has ten or more counts. The chain employs TRBV6-9 and TRBJ2-7, with TRBD1 identical over 11 bases. The CDR3 contains 15 residues. After removal of 3 bases from V and 3 bases from J, the junction contained 4 bases not matched to a gene. The V gene's germline CDR1 is MNHGY and CDR2 SVAAGI. This CDR3 is CASSYGQGAIYEQYF. The CDR3, as DNA: TGTGCCAGCAGTTACGGACAGGGGGCAATCTACGAGCAGTACTTC.

The rearrangement links TRBV2 to TRBJ2-3; D gene uncertain. This CDR3 spans 12 amino acids. With 6 bases removed from V and 2 bases from J, the gap between germline ends came to 6 bases. CDR1 is SNHLY, CDR2 FYNNEI, per germline. CDR3 coding DNA: TGTGCCAGCAGAGGTACCACAGATACGCAGTATTTT. Amino acid sequence: CASRGTTDTQYF.